The sequence of this T cell receptor beta chain was determined in a study of identifying expanded T cells in peripheral blood (dated by TCRdb to between 2018 and 2021). Looking at the study overall: Technical replicates were generated by sequencing separate aliquots of the same genomic DNA pool, with four replicates compared pairwise. Findings and caveats that apply to the study as a whole: For all healthy donors, the variance in clone template counts between roughly two-week samples rose significantly as total template count increased. Both the number of clones called differentially abundant and the false-positive rate were significantly reduced by the beta-binomial model across all healthy-donor time intervals. The authors expected that over much longer intervals, such as months to years, biological variance in healthy repertoires might increase even further. About 1.1 differentially abundant clones were flagged by the binomial model between technical replicates, whereas about 16 and 20 were flagged over around two weeks and four weeks, respectively.

Including cysteine and phenylalanine, the CDR3 has 16 amino acids. The entry retains the CDR3 DNA only, 48 bases that are in frame from base 1. The junction carries 14 bases between V and J, which are trimmed by 4 bases and 0 bases respectively. Reading the germline V gene gives CDR1 SGDLS and CDR2 YYNGEE. During the collection period, no immune events, such as infections, were documented for the healthy donors. Blood repertoires from healthy donors were used as a training cohort for calibrating time-dependent variance in a beta-binomial model of differential abundance of T-cell clones. The training cohort included around ten healthy donors, of whom 3 were female and 7 were male. An age range of about 29 to 65 years, with an average of 43 years, was recorded for the donors. Whole blood was collected from each healthy donor at three time points spaced about 2 weeks apart and obtained from a commercial supplier. Genomic DNA was extracted from unsorted whole blood for immunosequencing.

The immunoSEQ Assay, which uses bias-controlled multiplex PCR amplification of genomic DNA, was used to profile TCRbeta CDR3 regions. Processing in the source paper ran as follows. The absolute abundance of each unique TCRbeta CDR3 region was quantified after sequences were collapsed and filtered. Differential abundance was tested with a binomial (Fisher-equivalent) model and with a beta-binomial model adding time-dependent variance fitted from healthy donors. Clones with fewer than 5 combined templates were excluded, and clones with Benjamini-Hochberg FDR below 0.01 were called differentially abundant. The form v = (b*log(k)+a)^2 was used to model beta-binomial variance as a function of total template count across the two samples. Here the immuneACCESS table is served through TCRdb, limited to in-frame sequences with V and J called. Missing clones are a known gap in these copies; in checked studies unresolved V genes cover under half, and the rest lacks a known reason. D and trimming come from the DNA, and the V and J calls and clone size come from that table. The table for this sample lists some 91,000 clones; around 88% of them were counted only once. Of the sample, about 4% is held by the ten largest clones.

A remark on this clone: Its cognate antigen has yet to be identified. No much larger clonotype is one base removed from it; base qualities were not supplied.

Sample: blood. This chain is built from TRBV9 and TRBJ1-3, and TRBD1 may be the D gene, going by 6 matching bases. The sequence was collected from a person aged 18-70 years in good health. This receptor carries the CDR3 CASSPKGGISGNTIYF. The nucleotides are TGTGCCAGCAGCCCTAAGGGGGGGATCTCTGGAAACACCATATATTTT.